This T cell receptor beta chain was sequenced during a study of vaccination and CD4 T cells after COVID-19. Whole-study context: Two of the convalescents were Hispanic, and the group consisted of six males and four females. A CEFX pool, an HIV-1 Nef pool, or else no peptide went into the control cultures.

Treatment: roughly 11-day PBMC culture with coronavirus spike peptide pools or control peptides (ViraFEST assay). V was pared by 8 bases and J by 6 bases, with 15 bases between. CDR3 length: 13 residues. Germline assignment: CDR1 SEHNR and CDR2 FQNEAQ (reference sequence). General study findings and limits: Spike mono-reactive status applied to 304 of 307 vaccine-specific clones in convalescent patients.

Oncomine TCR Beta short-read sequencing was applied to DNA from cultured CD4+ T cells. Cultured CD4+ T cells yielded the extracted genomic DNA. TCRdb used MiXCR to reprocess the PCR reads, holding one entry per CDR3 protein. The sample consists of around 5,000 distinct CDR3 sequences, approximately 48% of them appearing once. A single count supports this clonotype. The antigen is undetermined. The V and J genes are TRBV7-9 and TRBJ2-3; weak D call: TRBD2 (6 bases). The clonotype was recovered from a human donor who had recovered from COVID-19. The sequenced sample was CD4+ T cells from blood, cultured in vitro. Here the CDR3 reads CASRRAAGDTQYF. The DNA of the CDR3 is TGTGCCAGCCGGAGGGCCGCCGGCGATACGCAGTATTTT.